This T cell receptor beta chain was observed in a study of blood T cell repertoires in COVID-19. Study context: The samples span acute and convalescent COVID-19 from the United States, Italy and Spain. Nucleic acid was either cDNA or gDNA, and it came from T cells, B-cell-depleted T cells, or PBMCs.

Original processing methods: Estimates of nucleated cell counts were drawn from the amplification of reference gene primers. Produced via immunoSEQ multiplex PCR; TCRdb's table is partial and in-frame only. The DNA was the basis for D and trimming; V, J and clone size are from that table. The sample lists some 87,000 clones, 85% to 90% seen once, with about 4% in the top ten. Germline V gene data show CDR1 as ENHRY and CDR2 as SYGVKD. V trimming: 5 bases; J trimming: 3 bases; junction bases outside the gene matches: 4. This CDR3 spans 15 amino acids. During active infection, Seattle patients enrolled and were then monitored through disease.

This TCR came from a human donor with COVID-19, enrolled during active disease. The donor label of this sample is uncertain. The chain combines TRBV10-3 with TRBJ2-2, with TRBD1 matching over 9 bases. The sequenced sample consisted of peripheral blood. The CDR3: CAISPRQGDTGELFF. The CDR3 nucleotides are TGTGCCATCAGTCCCAGACAGGGGGACACCGGGGAGCTGTTTTTT.